The next 12 T cell receptor beta chains were all read from a single sample in a study of shared clonotypes between healthy human individuals. Clones were read by immunoSEQ multiplex PCR, and TCRdb kept only the in-frame ones, dropping some. The data contain about 1.4 million clones, roughly 96% of them seen just once; the ten biggest clones take up 1.2%. The sequencing sample was made of naive CD4+ T cells sorted from blood. Subset here: CD45RA+ positively selected. The receptor set was obtained from a man aged 25-45 years in good health.

As regards this clone: The sample contains more than one DNA sequence encoding this CDR3. The CDR3 DNA reads TGTGCCAGCAGCTTAAGACTAGCGGGAGTAAATGAGCAGTTCTTC. Its translation: CASSLRLAGVNEQFF. The chain couples TRBV7-9 to TRBJ2-1; 12 nucleotides agree with TRBD2. Germline CDR1 is SEHNR and CDR2 is FQNEAQ (reference sequence). V trimming: 2 bases; J trimming: 7 bases; junction bases outside the gene matches: 3. The CDR3 is 15 residues long.

The V and J genes are TRBV6-1 and TRBJ2-1; the D is unclear. Germline CDR1 MNHNS, CDR2 SASEGT. The length of the CDR3 is 16 residues. The germline V and J ends were trimmed by 3 bases and 7 bases, with 19 bases remaining between them. The CDR3 DNA is TGTGCCAGCAGTGACGGCCCCCCGAGGCCCCTTAATGAGCAGTTCTTC. Translated, it gives CASSDGPPRPLNEQFF.

The rearrangement joins TRBV10-3 to TRBJ1-2; TRBD1 matches at 7 bases. The CDR3 has 12 residues. V shed 8 bases and J 4 bases; nucleotides not matched to a gene: 4. Germline lookup yields CDR1 ENHRY and CDR2 SYGVKD. As DNA, the CDR3 is TGTGCCATCCCCGGGACAGTCTATGGCTACACCTTC. It is translated as CAIPGTVYGYTF.

The chain couples TRBV6-1 to TRBJ2-2; D gene unclear. The CDR3 totals 13 residues. Germline CDR1 is MNHNS and CDR2 is SASEGT. V was trimmed by 5 bases and J by 2 bases, leaving 6 bases between them. CDR3 nucleotides: TGTGCCAGCAGTTTACACAACACCGGGGAGCTGTTTTTT. This encodes CASSLHNTGELFF.

V is TRBV27 and J is TRBJ1-5; D is perhaps TRBD1 (6 bases). The V gene lost 6 bases and the J gene lost 3 bases, with 24 bases spanning the gap. From germline, CDR1 is MNHEY and CDR2 SMNVEV (reference sequence). This CDR3 spans 18 amino acids. This CDR3 is CASSPLGGPGRHNQPQHF. The CDR3 DNA reads as TGTGCCAGCAGCCCGTTGGGGGGCCCGGGAAGACACAATCAGCCCCAGCATTTT.

The chain joins TRBV29-1 to TRBJ2-7; D may be TRBD1 (7 bases). Germline loops: CDR1 SQVTM, CDR2 ANQGSEA. V gave up 2 bases and J gave up 6 bases, with 14 bases separating them. The CDR3 spans 13 residues. The chain's CDR3 is CSVERFQGGEQYF. CDR3 DNA sequence: TGCAGCGTTGAAAGGTTCCAGGGGGGCGAGCAGTACTTC.

To note about this clone: The junction departs from the called germline gene at one end, perhaps through a read error. The genes are TRBV15 and TRBJ2-2; the match to TRBD2 covers 8 bases. CDR1 is LNHNV and CDR2 is YYDKDF in the germline V gene (reference sequence). This CDR3 comprises 17 residues. CDR3 bases: TGTGCTACCACACAGCAGACGGGACTAGCGAACACCGGGGAGCTGTTTTTT. It yields the protein CATTQQTGLANTGELFF.

The chain links TRBV11-2 to TRBJ1-1; TRBD1 might be the D (5 bases). This CDR3 is built from 14 residues. The ends were cut back, 1 base at V and 1 base at J, with 7 bases in the middle. CDR1 is SGHAT and CDR2 is FQNNGV in the germline V gene. CDR3 sequence: CASSLAGENTEAFF. In DNA form, the CDR3 reads TGTGCCAGCAGCTTAGCGGGGGAGAACACTGAAGCTTTCTTT.

The chain employs TRBV9 and TRBJ1-2; TRBD1 is a possible D gene (5 bases). This CDR3 is 14 amino acids long. Trimming took off 4 bases at V and 5 bases at J, with 15 bases between the two ends. Germline V lookup: CDR1 SGDLS, CDR2 YYNGEE. CDR3 loop: CASSPKGEIYGYTF. The CDR3 bases are TGTGCCAGCAGCCCAAAAGGGGAGATATATGGCTACACCTTC.

Comments on this clone: The same CDR3 can be traced to other DNA sequences in this sample. The V call is TRBV5-1, the J call TRBJ2-3; D gene uncertain. The CDR3 spans 13 residues. The germline CDR1 and CDR2 sequences are SGHRS and YFSETQ. V was cut by 2 bases and J by 0 bases, with 4 bases left in between. The CDR3 here is CASSFRSTDTQYF. As DNA, the CDR3 is TGCGCCAGCAGCTTTCGGAGCACAGATACGCAGTATTTT.

The genes are TRBV10-1 and TRBJ2-3; a possible D gene is TRBD2 (5 bases). Trimming left V 6 bases short and J 8 bases short, with 15 bases between. This CDR3 is built from 13 residues. CDR1 WNHNN and CDR2 SYGVQD come from the germline V gene (reference sequence). CDR3 region: CASSGRTDGTQYF. The CDR3 nucleotides read TGCGCCAGCAGCGGCCGGACTGATGGTACGCAGTATTTT.

The chain uses TRBV5-6 and TRBJ2-7; D not resolved. V was shortened by 4 bases and J by 9 bases, with 17 bases between the two germline ends. Germline V gives CDR1 SGHDT, CDR2 YYEEEE. The CDR3 loop spans 13 amino acids. CDR3 residues: CASSRGVDKRQYF. CDR3 sequence (DNA): TGTGCCAGCAGCCGCGGAGTTGATAAACGGCAGTACTTC.